This T cell receptor (beta chain) derives from a study of shared clonotypes between healthy human individuals. Study overall: Each donor's CD8 memory used one plate, CD8 naive two, each CD4 subset three.

CDR1 SEHNR and CDR2 FQNEAQ come from the germline V gene (reference sequence). The CDR3 length is 19 residues. V shed 4 bases, J shed 6 bases, and the junction held 20 bases outside the gene matches. CD45RO-negative, CCR7-selected cells formed the naive CD8 fraction, which excluded terminally differentiated effector memory CD45RA+ cells. Findings of the study overall: Limitation of the genetic and exposure-history diversity represented came from the few donors. In general, naive subsets displayed greater estimated richness than memory subsets did.

Turning to this clone: Its antigen remains unknown.

It was across several immunoSEQ plates that each subset's genomic DNA was evenly split. Sequenced by immunoSEQ multiplex PCR; TCRdb stores in-frame clones only, minus some. In the table there are about 820,000 clones, 80% to 95% of which are singletons. The gene calls are TRBV7-9 and TRBJ2-2; 7 bases agree with TRBD2. Sequenced: naive CD8+ T cells sorted from blood. The origin of this receptor is a man aged 25 to 45 in good health. The CDR3, as DNA: TGTGCCAGCAGCTCCTGGGGAGGGACGGCCCGGGGTATGGCCGGGGAGCTGTTTTTT. Translated, it gives CASSSWGGTARGMAGELFF.